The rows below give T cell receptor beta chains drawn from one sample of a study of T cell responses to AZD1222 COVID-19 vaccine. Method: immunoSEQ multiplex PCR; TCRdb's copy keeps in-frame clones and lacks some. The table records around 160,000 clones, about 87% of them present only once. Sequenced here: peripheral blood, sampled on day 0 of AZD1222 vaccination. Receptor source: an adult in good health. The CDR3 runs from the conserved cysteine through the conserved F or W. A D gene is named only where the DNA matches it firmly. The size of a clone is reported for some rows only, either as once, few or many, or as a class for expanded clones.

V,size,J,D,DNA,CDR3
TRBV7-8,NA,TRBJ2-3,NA,TGTGCCAGCAGAGTAGGGGCTAGCACAGATACGCAGTATTTT,CASRVGASTDTQYF
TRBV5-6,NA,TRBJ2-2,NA,TGTGCCAGCAGCAGAAACAGGGTGGCCGGGGAGCTGTTTTTT,CASSRNRVAGELFF
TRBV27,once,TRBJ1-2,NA,TGTGCCAGCAGGGCGGGGATCTATGGCTACACCTTC,CASRAGIYGYTF
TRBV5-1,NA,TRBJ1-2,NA,TGCGCCAGCAGCTTGGGGAGAGGCTATGGCTACACCTTC,CASSLGRGYGYTF
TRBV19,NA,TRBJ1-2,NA,TGTGCCAGTAGTAAGGGATTAAACTATGGCTACACCTTC,CASSKGLNYGYTF
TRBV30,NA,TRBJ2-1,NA,TGTGCCTGGAGTGACCAGGGCAGTGAGCAGTTCTTC,CAWSDQGSEQFF
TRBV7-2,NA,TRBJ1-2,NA,TGTGCCAGCAGCTTAGAGAACAGGAACGCTCGTGGCTACACCTTC,CASSLENRNARGYTF
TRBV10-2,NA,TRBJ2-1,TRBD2,TGCGCCAGTTCCCAAAGCGGGGGGGCCTACAATGAGCAGTTCTTC,CASSQSGGAYNEQFF
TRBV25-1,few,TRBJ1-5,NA,TGTGCCAGCAGTGAATCGGGTCAGCCCCAGCATTTT,CASSESGQPQHF
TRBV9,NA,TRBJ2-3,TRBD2,TGTGCCAGCAGCGTAAAAGCGGGGGCCGTCACAGATACGCAGTATTTT,CASSVKAGAVTDTQYF
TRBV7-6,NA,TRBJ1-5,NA,TGTGCCAGCAGCTTAAGAGATAGCAATCAGCCCCAGCATTTT,CASSLRDSNQPQHF
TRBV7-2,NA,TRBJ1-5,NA,TGTGCCAGCAGTCCACAAGGGGGACGTAGCAATCAGCCCCAGCATTTT,CASSPQGGRSNQPQHF
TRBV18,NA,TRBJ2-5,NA,TGTGCCAGCTCCCCTCAAGGAGGAGAGACCCAGTACTTC,CASSPQGGETQYF
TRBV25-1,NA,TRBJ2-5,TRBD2,TGTGCCAGCTCCGGACTAGCGGCAAACCAAGAGACCCAGTACTTC,CASSGLAANQETQYF
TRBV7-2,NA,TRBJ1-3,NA,TGTGCCAGCAGCACCGGGGGGGGCAGCTCTGGAAACACCATATATTTT,CASSTGGGSSGNTIYF
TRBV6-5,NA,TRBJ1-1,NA,TGTGCCAGCAGTTACTCGAGGAGGCAGGACACTGAAGCTTTCTTT,CASSYSRRQDTEAFF
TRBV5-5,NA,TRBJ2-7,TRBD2,TGTGCCAGCCTCGCCCGGGGGGGGGACGCCTCCTACGAGCAGTACTTC,CASLARGGDASYEQYF
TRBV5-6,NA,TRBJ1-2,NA,TGTGCCAGCAGCTTCGGGAGGGCGAACTATGGCTACACCTTC,CASSFGRANYGYTF
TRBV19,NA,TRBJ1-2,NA,TGTGCCAGTAGTATAGCAAATAGCGACTATGGCTACACCTTC,CASSIANSDYGYTF
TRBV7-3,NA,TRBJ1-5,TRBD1,TGTGCCAGCAGCGCCGCAGGGGGCCCCAATCAGCCCCAGCATTTT,CASSAAGGPNQPQHF
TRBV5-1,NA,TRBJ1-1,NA,TGCGCCAGCAGCTCACAACCAGGGTCTGAAGCTTTCTTT,CASSSQPGSEAFF
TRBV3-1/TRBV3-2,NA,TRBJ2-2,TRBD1,TGTGCCAGCAGCCAAGGAAAAGGGGGCCACGGGGAGCTGTTTTTT,CASSQGKGGHGELFF
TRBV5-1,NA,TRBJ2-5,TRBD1,TGCGCCAGCAGCTTAGTGGGACAGGGTTTTACAGAGACCCAGTACTTC,CASSLVGQGFTETQYF
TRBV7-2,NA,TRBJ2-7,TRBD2,TGTGCCAGCAGCTTCGCGGGGGGGAAAGAAGGGCAGTACTTC,CASSFAGGKEGQYF
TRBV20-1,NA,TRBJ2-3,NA,TGCAGTGCTTCCCGAGGAGATACGCAGTATTTT,CSASRGDTQYF
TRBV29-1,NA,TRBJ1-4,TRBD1,TGCAGCGTCGCCCCGGGACAGTCTGGTGAAAAACTGTTTTTT,CSVAPGQSGEKLFF
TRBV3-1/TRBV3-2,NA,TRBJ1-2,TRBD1,TGTGCCAGCTCCCGGGGGGACAGGGAAAATGGCTACACCTTC,CASSRGDRENGYTF
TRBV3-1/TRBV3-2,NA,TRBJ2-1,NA,TGTGCCAGCAGCCGAGCAGGTAACCAACTCTACAATGAGCAGTTCTTC,CASSRAGNQLYNEQFF
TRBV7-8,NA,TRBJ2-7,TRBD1,TGTGCCAGCAGCTGGAGACAGGGAGTCGGGTACGAGCAGTACTTC,CASSWRQGVGYEQYF
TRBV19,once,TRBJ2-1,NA,TGTGCCAGTAGTATACAGTTCCTGGACAACTACAATGAGCAGTTCTTC,CASSIQFLDNYNEQFF
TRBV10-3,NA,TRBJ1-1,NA,TGTGCCACCGCGGGTGAGAGCCGAGCTTTCTTT,CATAGESRAFF
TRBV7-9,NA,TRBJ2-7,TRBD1,TGTGCCAGCATTCCGGGACAGGGCATTCCGCAGTACTTC,CASIPGQGIPQYF
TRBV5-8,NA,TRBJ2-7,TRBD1,TGTGCCAGCGACCCCCCACAGGGGCCAACCTACGAGCAGTACTTC,CASDPPQGPTYEQYF
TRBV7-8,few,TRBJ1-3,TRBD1,TGTGCCAGCGGGGGACAGTTCAGCTCTGGAAACACCATATATTTT,CASGGQFSSGNTIYF
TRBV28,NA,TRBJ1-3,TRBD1,TGTGCCAGCAGTTCCACAGGGGCCCCCTCTGGAAACACCATATATTTT,CASSSTGAPSGNTIYF
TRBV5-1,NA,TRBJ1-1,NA,TGCGCCAGCAGCTTGGATTATTCGAACACTGAAGCTTTCTTT,CASSLDYSNTEAFF
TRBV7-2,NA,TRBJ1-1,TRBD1,TGTGCCAGCAGCTTACGCCCAGGGGGGAACACTGAAGCTTTCTTT,CASSLRPGGNTEAFF
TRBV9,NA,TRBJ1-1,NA,TGTGCCAGCAGCGTCAAATCAGGGGCTGAAGCTTTCTTT,CASSVKSGAEAFF
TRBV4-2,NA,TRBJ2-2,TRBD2,TGTGCCAGCAGCCAAGCCGCTAGCGGGGGCACCGGGGAGCTGTTTTTT,CASSQAASGGTGELFF
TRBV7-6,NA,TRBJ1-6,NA,TGTGCCAGCAGCTTAGACAGCTTCTCCTATAATTCACCCCTCCACTTT,CASSLDSFSYNSPLHF
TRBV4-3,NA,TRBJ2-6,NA,TGCGCCAGCAGCCAAGTTATTGAGGGAGCTGGGGCCAACGTCCTGACTTTC,CASSQVIEGAGANVLTF
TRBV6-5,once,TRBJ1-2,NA,TGTGCCAGCAGCTTACCGGGACAACCTAACTATGGCTACACCTTC,CASSLPGQPNYGYTF
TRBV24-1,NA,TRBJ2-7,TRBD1,TGTGCCACCAGTGATGGGGGACAGGGCCCCTCCTACGAACAGTACTTC,CATSDGGQGPSYEQYF
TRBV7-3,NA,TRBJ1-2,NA,TGTGCCAGCAGCAAGCGACAGGCGGGGGGCTCCCATGGCTACACCTTC,CASSKRQAGGSHGYTF
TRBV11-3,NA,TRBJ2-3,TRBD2,TGTGCCAGCAGCCCAGCGGGGGGGCAAGATACGCAGTATTTT,CASSPAGGQDTQYF
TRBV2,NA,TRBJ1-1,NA,TGTGCCAGCACCCCCCTACAGGTTGTGAACACTGAAGCTTTCTTT,CASTPLQVVNTEAFF
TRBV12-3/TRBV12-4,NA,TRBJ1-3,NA,TGTGCCAGCAGAAGTCTGTCCGCCATATATTTT,CASRSLSAIYF
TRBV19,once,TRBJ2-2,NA,TGTGCCAGTAGTATCCTGGGCGGGGAGCTGTTTTTT,CASSILGGELFF
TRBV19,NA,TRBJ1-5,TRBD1,TGTGCCAGTAGGGGACAGGGGACGAGCCAGCCCCAGCATTTT,CASRGQGTSQPQHF
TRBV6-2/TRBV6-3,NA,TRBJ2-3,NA,TGTGCCAGCAGCCTTCCCCCAGATACGCAGTATTTT,CASSLPPDTQYF
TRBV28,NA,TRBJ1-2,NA,TGTGCCAGCACCACCCAGGAATTGGGCTCTGGCTACACCTTC,CASTTQELGSGYTF
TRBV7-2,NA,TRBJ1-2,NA,TGTGCCAGCAGCTTACAGGGAGCTAACTATGGCTACACCTTC,CASSLQGANYGYTF
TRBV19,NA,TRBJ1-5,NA,TGTGCCAGTAGTATAGTCACAGGGCCGAGCCAGCCCCAGCATTTT,CASSIVTGPSQPQHF
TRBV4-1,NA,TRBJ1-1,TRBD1,TGCGCCAGCAGCCAAGATTGGGTTCCAAGGGGGCGATGGGGGACTGAAGCTTTCTTT,CASSQDWVPRGRWGTEAFF
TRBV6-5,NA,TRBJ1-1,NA,TGTGCCAGCAAGGGCTCCCCTGGGGGCACTGAAGCTTTCTTT,CASKGSPGGTEAFF
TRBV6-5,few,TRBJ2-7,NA,TGTGCCAGCAGTTACTCAGGGGAGAGCTCCTACGAGCAGTACTTC,CASSYSGESSYEQYF
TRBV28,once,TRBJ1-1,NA,TGTGCCAGCAGTTTACCCGGACACGTAACTGAAGCTTTCTTT,CASSLPGHVTEAFF